Shown below are 26 T cell receptor beta chains from a single sample sequenced in a study of T cells expressing NK-cell markers. With the 5' RACE reads reprocessed, TCRdb shows one record per CDR3 protein and no DNA. The sample data list about 380,000 distinct CDR3 sequences. Material for sequencing was blood T cells: a sorted CD56 or NKG2C T cell subset, CD4+ or CD8+ T cells, or bulk PBMC T cells (not recorded which). These TCRs come from a man between 18 and 69 years old in good health.

The chain employs TRBV4-2 and TRBJ2-5; TCRdb reports TRBD1, a call that lacks DNA to check it against. The germline CDR1 and CDR2 sequences are LGHNA and YNFKEQ. This CDR3 is 14 amino acids long. CDR3 sequence: CASSTRGGRETQYF.

This chain links TRBV7-8 with TRBJ2-7; lacking DNA, the TRBD1 call made by TCRdb goes unchecked. The CDR3 has 14 amino acids. Germline V gene lookup returns CDR1 SGHVS and CDR2 FQNEAQ. The CDR3: CASSSLDRGHEQYF.

J is TRBJ2-2 and V is TRBV6-1; checking the TCRdb D call of TRBD1 is not possible without DNA. Per the germline V gene, CDR1 is MNHNS and CDR2 is SASEGT. The CDR3 totals 16 residues. The CDR3: CASSDYGGLTSGELFF.

This sequence joins TRBV7-3 and TRBJ1-6; TCRdb proposes TRBD1, but this gene call is untestable without DNA. The CDR3 has 16 residues. Germline CDR1 is SGHTA and CDR2 is FQGTGA. The CDR3 region is CASSAQGQGYHSPLHF.

The chain carries TRBV30 and TRBJ1-2. Germline V gene data show CDR1 as GTSNPN and CDR2 as SVGIG (reference sequence). The CDR3 contains 13 residues. CDR3 sequence: CAWNIERAPGYTF.

The chain employs TRBV6-2 or TRBV6-3 and TRBJ2-4; TCRdb proposes TRBD1, but this gene call is untestable without DNA. The CDR3 sequence is 15 residues long. Germline V gene data show CDR1 as MNHEY and CDR2 as SVGEGT. The CDR3 loop is CASSNRGSTKNIQYF.

J is TRBJ2-2 and V is TRBV20-1; TCRdb outputs TRBD1, but without DNA this stays unchecked. Germline CDR1 reads DFQATT; CDR2 reads SNEGSKA (reference sequence). CDR3 length: 17 residues. CDR3 amino acids: CSARGWGQGVNTGELFF.

The chain combines TRBV25-1 with TRBJ1-4; lacking DNA, the TRBD1 call made by TCRdb goes unchecked. The CDR3 is 14 residues long. In germline, CDR1 is MGHDK, CDR2 SYGVNS. This CDR3 is CASRGQGQGEKLFF. Full variable domain (rest looked up from reference TRBV25-1 and TRBJ1-4): EADIYQTPRYLVIGTGKKITLECSQTMGHDKMYWYQQDPGMELHLIHYSYGVNSTEKGDLSSESTVSRIRTEHFPLTLESARPSHTSQYLCASRGQGQGEKLFFGSGTQLSVL.

The J gene is TRBJ2-1, the V gene TRBV12-3 or TRBV12-4; TCRdb indicates TRBD2, and absent DNA this call remains unverified. The CDR3 sequence is 15 residues long. CDR3 amino acids: CASSPNLAEYNEQFF.

The chain links TRBV25-1 to TRBJ2-2; the TCRdb D gene call, TRBD2, has no DNA to confirm it. This CDR3 contains 15 residues. CDR1 is MGHDK and CDR2 is SYGVNS in the germline V gene. The CDR3: CASSALAATHGELFF.

The chain recombines TRBV28 with TRBJ1-5; TCRdb's assignment of TRBD1 cannot be checked, as there is no DNA. The CDR3 is 15 residues long. Germline V gives CDR1 MDHEN, CDR2 SYDVKM. The CDR3 here is CASSYRRQGGQPQHF.

The rearrangement links TRBV24-1 to TRBJ2-1; absent DNA, TCRdb's TRBD1 call cannot be checked. This CDR3 is built from 16 residues. The germline gives CDR1 KGHDR, CDR2 SFDVKD. CDR3 sequence: CATSDRRDRGPSEQFF.

This chain uses TRBV7-8 with TRBJ1-1; checking the TCRdb D call of TRBD1 is not possible without DNA. This CDR3 contains 14 residues. Germline-derived CDR1 and CDR2 are SGHVS and FQNEAQ. CDR3 in amino acids: CASSFGAANTEAFF.

The chain couples TRBV7-3 to TRBJ2-3; TCRdb names TRBD2, which stays unverified in the absence of DNA. This CDR3 contains 15 residues. The V gene's germline CDR1 is SGHTA and CDR2 FQGTGA. The CDR3 here is CASSLQRGTTDTQYF.

This chain joins TRBV7-2 and TRBJ2-5; the TCRdb D gene call, TRBD2, has no DNA to confirm it. Germline CDR1 SGHTA, CDR2 FQGNSA. The CDR3 is 18 amino acids. The CDR3 sequence: CASSLAPLAGVGGETQYF.

The V call is TRBV5-1, the J call TRBJ1-6; lacking DNA, the TRBD1 call made by TCRdb goes unchecked. The CDR3 sequence is 13 residues long. The germline V gene has CDR1 SGHRS and CDR2 YFSETQ. The CDR3 protein is CASSLGQNSPLHF. The full variable domain, its missing parts supplied by reference TRBV5-1 and TRBJ1-6, is KAGVTQTPRYLIKTRGQQVTLSCSPISGHRSVSWYQQTPGQGLQFLFEYFSETQRNKGNFPGRFSGRQFSNSRSEMNVSTLELGDSALYLCASSLGQNSPLHFGNGTRLTVT.

V usage is TRBV6-1 and J usage is TRBJ2-7; TCRdb's assignment of TRBD1 cannot be checked, as there is no DNA. CDR1 and CDR2 from the germline V gene are MNHNS and SASEGT. CDR3 size: 16 residues. The CDR3 protein is CASSRRTGRVSYEQYF.

The V call is TRBV6-5, the J call TRBJ2-7; TCRdb outputs TRBD2, but without DNA this stays unchecked. The V gene's germline CDR1 is MNHEY and CDR2 SVGAGI. CDR3 length: 16 residues. CDR3 protein: CASSYSLAGHSYEQYF.

This chain connects TRBV28 to TRBJ2-5; the D gene TCRdb calls, TRBD2, cannot be checked with no DNA. This CDR3 region has 14 residues. Germline CDR1 is MDHEN and CDR2 is SYDVKM. The CDR3 here is CASREAGVGETQYF.

J is TRBJ2-3 and V is TRBV12-3 or TRBV12-4; absent DNA, TCRdb's TRBD2 call cannot be checked. This CDR3 has 17 residues. The CDR3 sequence: CASSRGLAGRRTDTQYF.

CDR3 loop: CATRPWGGDEQFF. This chain joins TRBV24-1 and TRBJ2-1; TCRdb's assignment of TRBD1 cannot be checked, as there is no DNA. Germline V gene lookup returns CDR1 KGHDR and CDR2 SFDVKD. This CDR3 region has 13 residues.

This rearrangement joins TRBV6-1 to TRBJ2-5; TCRdb selects TRBD2, and the lack of DNA leaves this call unchecked. CDR3 size: 14 residues. Germline V gives CDR1 MNHNS, CDR2 SASEGT. CDR3: CASSSGAGRETQYF.

V gene TRBV3-1 combines with J gene TRBJ2-1; TCRdb picks TRBD2, but there is no DNA to check that call. CDR3 length equals 18 residues. Germline V gene sequence: CDR1 LGHDT, CDR2 YNNKEL (reference sequence). The CDR3 loop reads CASSQGMTSGGVINEQFF.

This sequence joins TRBV12-3 or TRBV12-4 and TRBJ2-4; TCRdb picks TRBD1, but there is no DNA to check that call. This CDR3 region has 15 residues. The CDR3 spells CASSLDRDAKNIQYF.

CDR3 region: CASSQTHDTIYF. This chain connects TRBV7-2 to TRBJ1-3. CDR3 length equals 12 residues. Germline CDR1 is SGHTA and CDR2 is FQGNSA.

The chain joins TRBV7-8 to TRBJ2-3; lacking DNA, the TRBD2 call made by TCRdb goes unchecked. This CDR3 is 19 amino acids long. Germline V lookup: CDR1 SGHVS, CDR2 FQNEAQ. The CDR3: CASSPRLAGINLNTDTQYF.